This T cell receptor beta chain came from a study of human T cells and chemical hapten exposure. The CDR3 is made up of 11 amino acids. Looked up from germline, CDR1 is DFQATT and CDR2 is SNEGSKA (reference sequence). With 1 base removed from V and 6 bases from J, the gap between germline ends came to 7 bases. This clonotype was recorded at least ten times. TCRdb reprocessed the RACE reads via MiXCR and lists one record per CDR3 protein. Of almost 40,000 distinct CDR3 sequences detected, more than 8% appear once; the ten largest clones hold roughly 25%. Time point: patch test 3, about 24 weeks after DPC sensitization. Indicated treatment: therapeutic diphenylcyclopropenone sensitization with weekly scalp DPC. Whole blood that had not been fractionated was the source of extracted total RNA.

This chain joins TRBV20-1 and TRBJ2-7; D is perhaps TRBD2 (6 bases). The sample in question was whole blood, obtained in connection with sensitization to the hapten diphenylcyclopropenone (DPC). The sequence was obtained from a man aged 50 to 59 with alopecia areata. Some clones in this sample may be carry-over from other donors' samples. CDR3 residues: CSARGGVEQYF. The CDR3 nucleotides are TGCAGTGCTAGAGGGGGGGTCGAGCAGTACTTC.